These 16 T cell receptor beta chains were all obtained from the same sample, sequenced in a study of blood T cells in healthy people across ages. It was with a sample-barcoded 5' primer and a J-beta primer mix that a second PCR of about 6 to 11 cycles was run. TCRdb fed the 5' RACE reads into MiXCR, producing one record per CDR3 protein. The table lists some 1.6 million distinct CDR3 sequences, about 31% of them singletons, with approximately 10% in the top ten. Sequencing was performed on blood. Source of these receptors: a young woman in good health.

V is TRBV20-1 and J is TRBJ1-1; 9 bases map to TRBD1. This CDR3 region has 15 residues. The ends lost 5 bases at V and 0 bases at J; junction bases unmatched: 7. Germline V lookup: CDR1 DFQATT, CDR2 SNEGSKA (reference sequence). CDR3 bases: TGCAGTGCTTTCCCCGGGACAGGGATGAACACTGAAGCTTTCTTT. This codes for CSAFPGTGMNTEAFF.

A single count supports this clonotype. The chain is built from TRBV15 and TRBJ2-1; D remains unclear. Matching the DNA end better, TRBJ2-7 makes the J call doubtful. From germline, CDR1 is LNHNV and CDR2 YYDKDF (reference sequence). The CDR3 loop spans 13 amino acids. The CDR3 protein is CATSIDTYNEQYF. CDR3 DNA: TGTGCCACCAGCATCGATACGTACAATGAGCAGTACTTC.

This clonotype appeared a few times. V gene TRBV20-1 combines with J gene TRBJ2-1; D may be TRBD1 or TRBD2 (5 bases each). Between the trimmed V and J ends, which lost 7 bases and 8 bases, there was a span of 9 bases. This CDR3 spans 10 amino acids. CDR1 DFQATT and CDR2 SNEGSKA come from the germline V gene (reference sequence). This CDR3 is CSGRGDEQFF. DNA of the CDR3: TGCAGTGGACGGGGCGATGAGCAGTTCTTC.

In its sample, this clonotype was seen a few times. This chain joins TRBV2 and TRBJ1-2, with D hard to call. V lost 0 bases and J lost 3, with 2 bases in between. The CDR3 loop spans 12 amino acids. Germline V gene sequence: CDR1 SNHLY, CDR2 FYNNEI. The CDR3 region is CASSEADYGYTF. The CDR3 DNA is TGTGCCAGCAGTGAAGCGGACTATGGCTACACCTTC.

The V call is TRBV7-9, the J call TRBJ2-1; possibly TRBD2 for D (6 bases). Germline V gives CDR1 SEHNR, CDR2 FQNEAQ (reference sequence). The CDR3 has 16 amino acids. V was cut by 1 base and J by 4 bases, with 14 bases left in between. CDR3 loop: CASSLGGASLYNEQFF. Here the CDR3 DNA reads TGTGCCAGCAGCTTAGGCGGGGCTTCCCTTTACAATGAGCAGTTCTTC.

J is TRBJ2-1 and V is TRBV11-2; 13 nucleotides match TRBD2. Germline CDR1 reads SGHAT; CDR2 reads FQNNGV. V dropped 5 bases and J dropped 9; count of bases not matched to a gene: 4. The CDR3 sequence is 14 residues long. The CDR3 spells CASSRTSGSAEQFF. In DNA, the CDR3 is TGTGCCAGCAGCCGGACTAGCGGGAGTGCTGAGCAGTTCTTC.

This clonotype has more than one count but fewer than ten. V is TRBV27 and J is TRBJ2-1, with 11 nucleotides matching TRBD2. Germline trimming cut 4 bases from V and 9 bases from J; bases unmatched to any gene: 2. The CDR3 consists of 13 residues. Germline loops: CDR1 MNHEY, CDR2 SMNVEV (reference sequence). The CDR3, as DNA: TGTGCCAGCAGTTGGGGACTAGCGGCTGAGCAGTTCTTC. Translation: CASSWGLAAEQFF.

The table lists this clonotype with a few counts. The chain uses TRBV7-9 and TRBJ2-5; no reliable D call. The length of the CDR3 is 12 residues. Germline loops: CDR1 SEHNR, CDR2 FQNEAQ (reference sequence). V was clipped by 8 bases and J by 11 bases, with 18 bases between them. The CDR3 here is CASGEIYNEQYF. The CDR3 region has the DNA TGTGCCAGCGGAGAAATCTACAATGAGCAGTACTTC.

V and J are TRBV3-1 and TRBJ2-5; no clear D. The CDR3 contains 14 residues. Germline V CDR1 and CDR2: LGHDT, YNNKEL (reference sequence). The V gene lost 1 base and the J gene lost 1 base, with 7 bases spanning the gap. The CDR3 DNA sequence: TGTGCCAGCAGCCAAGTTCCTAGCCAAGAGACCCAGTACTTC. Residues: CASSQVPSQETQYF.

With respect to this clonotype: An end of the junction does not agree with germline; a read error may underlie this. The V and J genes are TRBV5-1 and TRBJ2-1; perhaps TRBD2 as D (6 bases). CDR3 size: 15 residues. Germline CDR1 SGHRS, CDR2 YFSETQ. CDR3 DNA: TGCACCAGCAGCTTGGTTAAGACTAGTCCCAATGAGCAGTTCTTC. Translating gives CTSSLVKTSPNEQFF.

Of note for this clonotype: A junction boundary mismatches the germline segment, possibly from a read error. This sequence joins TRBV7-9 and TRBJ2-3, with D maybe TRBD1 (5 bases). CDR1 is SEHNR and CDR2 is FQNEAQ in the germline V gene (reference sequence). This CDR3 is built from 13 residues. CDR3 nucleotide sequence: TGTGCCGGCAGAGACAGACCTTTAGGCGCGCAGTATTTT. Translating it yields CAGRDRPLGAQYF.

The chain links TRBV5-1 to TRBJ1-6; the match to TRBD1 covers 8 bases. J gave up 3 bases and V 4 bases, and 6 bases lay outside the gene matches. Germline CDR1 is SGHRS and CDR2 is YFSETQ. There are 16 residues in the CDR3. The DNA for the CDR3 is TGCGCCAGCAGCGTCGGACAGGGCCTCTATAATTCACCCCTCCACTTT. It specifies CASSVGQGLYNSPLHF.

This clonotype was observed a few times. The chain joins TRBV11-2 to TRBJ2-1, with TRBD2 identical over 8 bases. The CDR3 consists of 16 residues. Trimming cost V 2 bases and J 2 bases; bases outside gene matches: 5. Germline loops: CDR1 SGHAT, CDR2 FQNNGV. The CDR3, as DNA: TGTGCCAGCAGCTTATCGCGGGGGGCCCCCTACAATGAGCAGTTCTTC. Its translation: CASSLSRGAPYNEQFF.

The J gene is TRBJ1-2, the V gene TRBV2, with D unclear. V was trimmed by 6 bases and J by 8 bases, leaving 22 bases between them. Germline V gives CDR1 SNHLY, CDR2 FYNNEI. The CDR3 loop spans 15 amino acids. In DNA, the CDR3 is TGTGCCAGCAGGCCAGTGAATATCGTGCATGGCGGCTACACCTTC. Translation: CASRPVNIVHGGYTF.

This clonotype occurred many times. The chain has TRBV10-3 and TRBJ2-2; D is tentatively TRBD1 or TRBD2 (5 bases each). The CDR3 sequence is 15 residues long. The germline gives CDR1 ENHRY, CDR2 SYGVKD. V lost 7 bases and J lost 3, with 15 bases in between. The CDR3 sequence is CAITRGDADTGELFF. CDR3 coding DNA: TGTGCCATCACCCGAGGGGACGCGGACACCGGGGAGCTGTTTTTT.

This clonotype has more than one count but fewer than ten. The rearrangement uses TRBV7-2 and TRBJ1-3; TRBD1 aligns across 7 bases. This CDR3 spans 14 amino acids. CDR1 and CDR2 from the germline V gene are SGHTA and FQGNSA. Trimming cost V 6 bases and J 4 bases; bases outside gene matches: 6. The CDR3 spells CASSYRGSGNTIYF. DNA for the CDR3: TGTGCCAGCAGTTACAGGGGTTCCGGAAACACCATATATTTT.